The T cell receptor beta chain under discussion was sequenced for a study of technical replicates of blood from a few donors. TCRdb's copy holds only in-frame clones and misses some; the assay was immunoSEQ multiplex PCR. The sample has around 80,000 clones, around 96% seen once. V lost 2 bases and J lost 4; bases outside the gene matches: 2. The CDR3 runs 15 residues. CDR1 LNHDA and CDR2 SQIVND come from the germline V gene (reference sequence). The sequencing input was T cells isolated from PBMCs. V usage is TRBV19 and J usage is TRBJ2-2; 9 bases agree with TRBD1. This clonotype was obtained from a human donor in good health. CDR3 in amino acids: CASSIKGQGTGELFF. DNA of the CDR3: TGTGCCAGTAGTATAAAGGGACAGGGCACCGGGGAGCTGTTTTTT.